By sample share, the clone carrying this T cell receptor (beta chain) is medium-sized. What it binds is not known. This record belongs to a study of OX40 agonist ivuxolimab in advanced cancers. Whole-study findings and limits: Still undetermined is the antigen specificity of the expanded peripheral T cells. Both CD4+ and CD8+ T cell populations in blood had undergone clonal expansion by week 6 at 0.1 to 3.0 mg/kg. On average, CD8+ T cells had more expanded clones than CD4+.

With 5 bases clipped from V and 7 bases from J, the junction kept 10 bases outside the gene matches. The germline V gene encodes CDR1 PRHDT and CDR2 FYEKMQ (reference sequence). The CDR3 runs to 14 residues. The method was immunoSEQ multiplex PCR; TCRdb's version includes in-frame clones alone and lacks a portion of them. This sample has about 73,000 clones, with under 90% found just once. V gene TRBV13 combines with J gene TRBJ1-2, with 7 bases identical to TRBD1. The TCR sequence derives from an adult with an advanced solid tumor such as melanoma, head and neck, liver or kidney cancer. The sample was CD4+ or CD8+ T cells sorted from blood, taken in a trial of the OX40 agonist ivuxolimab. The CDR3 here is CASSGSGGVGGYTF. DNA of the CDR3: TGTGCCAGCAGCGGGTCAGGGGGTGTGGGTGGCTACACCTTC.